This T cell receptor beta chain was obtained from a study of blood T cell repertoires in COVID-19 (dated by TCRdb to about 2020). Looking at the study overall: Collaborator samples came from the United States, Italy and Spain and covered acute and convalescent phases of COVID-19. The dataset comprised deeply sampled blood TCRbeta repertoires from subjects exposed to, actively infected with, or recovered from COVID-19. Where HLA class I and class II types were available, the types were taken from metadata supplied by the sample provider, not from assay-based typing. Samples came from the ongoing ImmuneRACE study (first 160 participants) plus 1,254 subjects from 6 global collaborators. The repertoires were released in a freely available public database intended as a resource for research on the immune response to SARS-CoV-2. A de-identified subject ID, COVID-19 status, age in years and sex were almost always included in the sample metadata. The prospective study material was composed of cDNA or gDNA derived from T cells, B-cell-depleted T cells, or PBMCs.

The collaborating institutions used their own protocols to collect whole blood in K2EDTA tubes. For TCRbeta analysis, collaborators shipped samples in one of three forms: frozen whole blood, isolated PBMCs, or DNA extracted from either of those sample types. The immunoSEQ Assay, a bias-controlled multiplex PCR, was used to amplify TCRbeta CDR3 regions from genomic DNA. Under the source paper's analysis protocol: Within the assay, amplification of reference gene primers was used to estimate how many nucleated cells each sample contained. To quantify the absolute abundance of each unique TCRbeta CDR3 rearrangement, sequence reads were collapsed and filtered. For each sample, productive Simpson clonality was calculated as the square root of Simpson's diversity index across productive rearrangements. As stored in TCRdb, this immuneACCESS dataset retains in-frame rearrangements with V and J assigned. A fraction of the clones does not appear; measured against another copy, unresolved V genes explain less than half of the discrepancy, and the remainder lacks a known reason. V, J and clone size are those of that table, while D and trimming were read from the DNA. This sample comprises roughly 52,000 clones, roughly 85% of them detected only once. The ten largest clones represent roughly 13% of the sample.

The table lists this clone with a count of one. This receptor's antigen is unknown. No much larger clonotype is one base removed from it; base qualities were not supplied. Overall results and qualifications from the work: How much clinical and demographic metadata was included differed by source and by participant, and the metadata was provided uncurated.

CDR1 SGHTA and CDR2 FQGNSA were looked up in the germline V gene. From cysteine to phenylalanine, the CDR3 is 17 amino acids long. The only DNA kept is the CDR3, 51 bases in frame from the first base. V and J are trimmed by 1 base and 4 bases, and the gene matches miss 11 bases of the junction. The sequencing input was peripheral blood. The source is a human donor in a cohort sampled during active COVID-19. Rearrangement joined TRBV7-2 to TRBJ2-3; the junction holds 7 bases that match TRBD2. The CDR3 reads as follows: CASSLDFGREPPDTQYF. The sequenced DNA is TGTGCCAGCAGCTTAGATTTTGGGCGGGAGCCCCCAGATACGCAGTATTTT.